This T cell receptor (beta chain) stems from a study of TIL therapy for anti-PD-1-resistant metastatic lung cancer. Sequencing used immunoSEQ v3. The protocol was immunoSEQ multiplex PCR, while the TCRdb copy is restricted to in-frame clones and leaves out a portion. This sample has 6,500 to 9,000 clones, with roughly 74% found just once. Time point described: pre-treatment sample, taken before nivolumab and TIL therapy. Tumor tissue came from excised metastases, mostly pleural nodules or supraclavicular lymph nodes. The sequence was collected from a person between 25 and 79 years old with non-small cell lung cancer. This specimen was tumor tissue, taken at baseline.

The CDR3 DNA is TGTGCCAGCAGCTCCGGGACAGGGGATGGAAAGCAGTACTTC. This codes for CASSSGTGDGKQYF. J is TRBJ2-7 and V is TRBV11-3; 10 bases align to TRBD1. There are 14 residues in the CDR3. V was pared by 4 bases and J by 8 bases, with 8 bases of the junction left unmatched. Germline V gene data show CDR1 as SGHNT and CDR2 as YENEEA.